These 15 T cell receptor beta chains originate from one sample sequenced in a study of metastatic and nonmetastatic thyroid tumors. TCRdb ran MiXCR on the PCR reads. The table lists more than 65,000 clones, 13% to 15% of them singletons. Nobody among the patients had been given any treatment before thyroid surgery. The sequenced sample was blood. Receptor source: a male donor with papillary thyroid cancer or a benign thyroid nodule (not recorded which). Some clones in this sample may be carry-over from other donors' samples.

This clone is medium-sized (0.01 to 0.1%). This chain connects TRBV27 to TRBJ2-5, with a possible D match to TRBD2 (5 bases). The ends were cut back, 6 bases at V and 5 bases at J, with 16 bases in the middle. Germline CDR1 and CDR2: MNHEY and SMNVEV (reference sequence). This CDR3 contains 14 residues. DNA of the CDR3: TGTGCCAGCAGCCGAAGGCGGGCCCTGGAGACCCAGTACTTC. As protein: CASSRRRALETQYF.

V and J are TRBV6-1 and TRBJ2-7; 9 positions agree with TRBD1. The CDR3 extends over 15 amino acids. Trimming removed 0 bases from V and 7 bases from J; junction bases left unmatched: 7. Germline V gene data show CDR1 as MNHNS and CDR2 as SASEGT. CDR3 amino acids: CASSEAYGTGKEQYV. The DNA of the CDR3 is TGTGCCAGCAGTGAAGCCTACGGGACAGGGAAAGAGCAGTACGTC.

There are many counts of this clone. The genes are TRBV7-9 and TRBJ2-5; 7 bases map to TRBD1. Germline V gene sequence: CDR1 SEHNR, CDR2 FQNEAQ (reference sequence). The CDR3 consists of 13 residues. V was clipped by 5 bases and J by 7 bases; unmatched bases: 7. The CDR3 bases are TGTGCCAGCAGCGCACAGGGGATCGGGACCCAGTACTTC. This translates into CASSAQGIGTQYF.

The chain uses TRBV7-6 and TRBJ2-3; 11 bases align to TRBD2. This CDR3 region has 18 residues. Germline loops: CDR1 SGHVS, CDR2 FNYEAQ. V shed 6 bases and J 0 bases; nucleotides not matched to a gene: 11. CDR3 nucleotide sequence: TGTGCCAGCAGTTCCATGGGACTAGCGGAGGCTAGCACAGATACGCAGTATTTT. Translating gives CASSSMGLAEASTDTQYF.

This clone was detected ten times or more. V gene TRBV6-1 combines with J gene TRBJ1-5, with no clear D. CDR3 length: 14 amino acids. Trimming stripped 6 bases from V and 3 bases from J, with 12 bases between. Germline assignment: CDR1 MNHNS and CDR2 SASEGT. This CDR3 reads CASRATALNQPQHF. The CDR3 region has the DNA TGTGCCAGCAGAGCTACGGCCCTCAATCAGCCCCAGCATTTT.

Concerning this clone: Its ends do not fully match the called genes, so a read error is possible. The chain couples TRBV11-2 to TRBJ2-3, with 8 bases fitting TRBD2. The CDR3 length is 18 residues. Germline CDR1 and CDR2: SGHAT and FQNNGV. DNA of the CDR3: TGTGGCAGCAGCTTTTCGGCCAGCACTAGCGGTTACACAGATACGCAGTATTTT. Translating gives CGSSFSASTSGYTDTQYF.

The CDR3 region is CAWSLLDRGSPKLFF. The DNA of the CDR3 is TGTGCCTGGAGTCTTCTGGACAGGGGATCACCAAAACTGTTTTTT. The V and J genes are TRBV30 and TRBJ1-4; the match to TRBD1 covers 9 bases. From germline, CDR1 is GTSNPN and CDR2 SVGIG (reference sequence). Unmatched junction bases numbered 11, after V lost 2 bases and J lost 10 bases. This CDR3 has 15 residues.

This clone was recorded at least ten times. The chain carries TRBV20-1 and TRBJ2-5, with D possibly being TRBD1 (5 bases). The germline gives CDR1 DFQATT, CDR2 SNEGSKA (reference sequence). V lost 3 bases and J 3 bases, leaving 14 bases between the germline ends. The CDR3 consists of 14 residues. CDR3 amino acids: CSASEGSREETQYF. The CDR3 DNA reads TGCAGTGCTAGCGAAGGGTCCAGGGAAGAGACCCAGTACTTC.

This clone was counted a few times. This CDR3 is CASSLYPNYGYTF. The CDR3 DNA follows: TGTGCCAGCAGCTTATATCCTAACTATGGCTACACCTTC. The V and J genes are TRBV7-6 and TRBJ1-2; D is unclear. The CDR3 covers 13 residues. The germline V gene encodes CDR1 SGHVS and CDR2 FNYEAQ. Trimming left V 2 bases short and J 0 bases short, with 4 bases between. Full variable domain (missing parts from reference TRBV7-6 and TRBJ1-2): GAGVSQSPRYKVTKRGQDVALRCDPISGHVSLYWYRQALGQGPEFLTYFNYEAQQDKSGLPNDRFSAERPEGSISTLTIQRTEQRDSAMYRCASSLYPNYGYTFGSGTRLTVV.

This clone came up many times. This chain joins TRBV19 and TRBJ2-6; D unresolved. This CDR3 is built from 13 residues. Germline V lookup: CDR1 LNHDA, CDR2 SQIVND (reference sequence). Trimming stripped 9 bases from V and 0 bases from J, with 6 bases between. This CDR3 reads CASFSSGANVLTF. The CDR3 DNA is TGTGCCAGCTTCAGCTCTGGGGCCAACGTCCTGACTTTC.

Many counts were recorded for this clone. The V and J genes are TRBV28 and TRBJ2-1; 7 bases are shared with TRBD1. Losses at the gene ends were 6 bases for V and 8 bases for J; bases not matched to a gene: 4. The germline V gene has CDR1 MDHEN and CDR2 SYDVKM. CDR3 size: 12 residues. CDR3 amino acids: CASSHRGHEQFF. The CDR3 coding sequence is TGTGCCAGCAGCCACAGGGGCCATGAGCAGTTCTTC.

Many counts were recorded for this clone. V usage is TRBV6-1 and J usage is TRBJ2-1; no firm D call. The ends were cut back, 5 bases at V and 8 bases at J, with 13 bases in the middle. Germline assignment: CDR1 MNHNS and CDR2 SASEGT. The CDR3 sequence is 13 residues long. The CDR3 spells CASSSGPEYEQFF. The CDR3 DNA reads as TGTGCCAGCAGTTCTGGGCCCGAGTATGAGCAGTTCTTC.

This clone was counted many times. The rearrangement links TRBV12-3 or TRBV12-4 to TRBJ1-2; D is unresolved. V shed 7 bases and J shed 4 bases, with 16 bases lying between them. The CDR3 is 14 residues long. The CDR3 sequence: CASMSSPEGYGYTF. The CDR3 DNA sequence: TGTGCCAGCATGTCTAGTCCAGAGGGCTATGGCTACACCTTC.

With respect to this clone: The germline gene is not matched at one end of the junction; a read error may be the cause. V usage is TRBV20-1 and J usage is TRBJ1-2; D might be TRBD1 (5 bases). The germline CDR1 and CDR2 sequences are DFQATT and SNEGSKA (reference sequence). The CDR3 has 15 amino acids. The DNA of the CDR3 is TGCAGTGCTAGTACCGCCGGGGGTCAGATCTATGTCTACACCTTC. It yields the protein CSASTAGGQIYVYTF.

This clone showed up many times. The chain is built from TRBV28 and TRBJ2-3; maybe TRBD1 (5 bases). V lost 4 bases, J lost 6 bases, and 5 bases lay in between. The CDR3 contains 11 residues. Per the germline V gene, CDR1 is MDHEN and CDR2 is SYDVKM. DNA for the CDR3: TGTGCCAGCAGTTACAGGGATACGCAGTATTTT. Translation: CASSYRDTQYF.